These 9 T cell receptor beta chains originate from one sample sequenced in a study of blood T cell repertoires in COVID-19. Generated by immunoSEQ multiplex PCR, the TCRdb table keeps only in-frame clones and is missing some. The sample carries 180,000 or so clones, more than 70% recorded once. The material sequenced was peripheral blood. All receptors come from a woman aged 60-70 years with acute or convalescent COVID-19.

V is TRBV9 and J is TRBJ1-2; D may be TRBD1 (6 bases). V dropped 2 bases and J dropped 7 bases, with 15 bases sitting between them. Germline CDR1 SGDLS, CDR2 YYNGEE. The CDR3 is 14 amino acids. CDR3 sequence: CASSVAPGVGGYTF. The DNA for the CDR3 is TGTGCCAGCAGCGTCGCCCCAGGGGTTGGTGGCTACACCTTC.

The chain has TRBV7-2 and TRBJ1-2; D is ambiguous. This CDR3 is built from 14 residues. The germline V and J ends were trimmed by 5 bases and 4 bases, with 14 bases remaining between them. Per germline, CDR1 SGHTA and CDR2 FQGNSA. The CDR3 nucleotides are TGTGCCAGCAGCCCAAGGAGAGTCAGCTATGGCTACACCTTC. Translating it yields CASSPRRVSYGYTF.

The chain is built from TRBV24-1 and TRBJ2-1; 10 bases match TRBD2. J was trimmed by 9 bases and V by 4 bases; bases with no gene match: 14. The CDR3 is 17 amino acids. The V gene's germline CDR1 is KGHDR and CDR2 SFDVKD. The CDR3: CATSEQTSGYKRSEQFF. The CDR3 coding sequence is TGTGCCACCAGTGAACAGACTAGCGGGTACAAAAGGAGTGAGCAGTTCTTC.

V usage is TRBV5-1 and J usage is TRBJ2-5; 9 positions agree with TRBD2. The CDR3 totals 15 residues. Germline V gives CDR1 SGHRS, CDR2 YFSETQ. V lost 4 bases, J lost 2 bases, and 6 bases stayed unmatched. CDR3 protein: CASSPLAGTQETQYF. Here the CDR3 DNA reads TGCGCCAGCAGCCCCCTAGCGGGGACACAAGAGACCCAGTACTTC.

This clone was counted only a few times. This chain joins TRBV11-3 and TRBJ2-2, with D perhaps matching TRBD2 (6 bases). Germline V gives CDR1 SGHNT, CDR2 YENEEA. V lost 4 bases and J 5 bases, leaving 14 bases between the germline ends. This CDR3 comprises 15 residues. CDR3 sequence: CASSSLEGYTGELFF. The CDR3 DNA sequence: TGTGCCAGCAGCTCCCTGGAGGGCTATACCGGGGAGCTGTTTTTT.

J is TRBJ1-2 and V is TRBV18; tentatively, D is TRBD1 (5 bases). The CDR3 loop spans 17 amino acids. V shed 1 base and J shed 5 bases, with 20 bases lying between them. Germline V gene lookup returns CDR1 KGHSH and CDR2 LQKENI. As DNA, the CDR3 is TGTGCCAGCTCACCACTCCCCGAGGCGGGGGTTAGGTATGGCTACACCTTC. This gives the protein CASSPLPEAGVRYGYTF.

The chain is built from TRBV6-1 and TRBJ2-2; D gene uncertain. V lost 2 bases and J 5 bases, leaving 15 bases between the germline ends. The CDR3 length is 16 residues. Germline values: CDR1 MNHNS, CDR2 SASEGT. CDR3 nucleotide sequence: TGTGCCAGCAGTGAATCTCGCATAGCCGAAACCGGGGAGCTGTTTTTT. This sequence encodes CASSESRIAETGELFF.

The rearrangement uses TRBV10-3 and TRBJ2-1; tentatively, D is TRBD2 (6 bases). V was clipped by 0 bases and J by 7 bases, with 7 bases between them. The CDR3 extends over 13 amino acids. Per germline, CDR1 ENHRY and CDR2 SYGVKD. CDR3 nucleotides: TGTGCCATCAGTGAGTCGACTAGAAATGAGCAGTTCTTC. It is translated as CAISESTRNEQFF.

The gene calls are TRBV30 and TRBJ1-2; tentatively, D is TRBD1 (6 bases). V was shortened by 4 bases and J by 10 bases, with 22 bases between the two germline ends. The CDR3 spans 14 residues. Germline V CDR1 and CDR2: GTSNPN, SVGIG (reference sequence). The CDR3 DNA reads TGTGCCTGGACGGAACCTACAGGGCGGAAGGACTACACCTTC. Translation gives CAWTEPTGRKDYTF.